The present T cell receptor beta chain was sequenced within a study of T cells after yellow fever vaccination. This clonotype was recorded a few times. CDR3 length: 15 residues. Germline trimming cut 4 bases from V and 6 bases from J; bases unmatched to any gene: 8. Germline loops: CDR1 LGHDT, CDR2 YNNKEL (reference sequence). TCRdb fed the 5' RACE reads into MiXCR, producing one record per CDR3 protein. This table holds over 100,000 distinct CDR3 sequences, approximately 8.4% found once. The clonotype comes from a man younger than 40 who received the YFV17D yellow fever vaccine. The chain carries TRBV3-1 and TRBJ2-1, with 8 bases aligning to TRBD2. The material sequenced was CD8+ T cells sorted from PBMCs, taken 45 days after the yellow fever booster vaccination. CDR3 residues: CASSPSNRGGNEQFF. The CDR3 coding sequence is TGTGCCAGCAGCCCTAGCAACCGGGGGGGCAATGAGCAGTTCTTC.